This T cell receptor (beta chain) originates from a study of PD-L1 blockade in urothelial cancer. Turning to the study itself: Prior exposure to chemotherapy in patients amounted to 0 to 3 regimens received.

Notes on the study in general: Better survival was forecast by a pretreatment blood TCR clonality below the median.

The protocol was immunoSEQ multiplex PCR, while the TCRdb copy is restricted to in-frame clones and leaves out a portion. The sample includes around 110,000 clones, approximately 90% of them seen just once. Germline loops: CDR1 LNHDA, CDR2 SQIVND (reference sequence). The CDR3 loop spans 12 amino acids. V lost 4 bases and J lost 3, with 6 bases in between. Time point in this sample: peripheral blood 6 weeks after treatment start. Locally advanced or metastatic urothelial carcinoma affected all patients. There are a few counts of this clone. The antigen remains unidentified. The genes are TRBV19 and TRBJ1-1, with D uncertain. This sequence was found in a man between 60 and 70 years old with urothelial cancer. This sample comprised PBMCs, obtained around atezolizumab (anti-PD-L1) treatment. The CDR3 nucleotides are TGTGCCAGTAGTACCTTTTACACTGAAGCTTTCTTT. Translating gives CASSTFYTEAFF.